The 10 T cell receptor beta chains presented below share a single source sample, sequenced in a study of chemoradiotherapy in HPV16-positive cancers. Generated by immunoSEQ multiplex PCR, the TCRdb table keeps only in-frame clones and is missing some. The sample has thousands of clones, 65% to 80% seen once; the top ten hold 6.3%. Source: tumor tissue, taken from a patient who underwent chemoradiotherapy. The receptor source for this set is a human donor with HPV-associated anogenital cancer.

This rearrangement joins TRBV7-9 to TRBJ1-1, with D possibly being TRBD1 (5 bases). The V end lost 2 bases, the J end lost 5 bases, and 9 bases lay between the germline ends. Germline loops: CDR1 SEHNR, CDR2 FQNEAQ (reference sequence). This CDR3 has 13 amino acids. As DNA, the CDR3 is TGTGCCAGCAGCTTAAGAGGGGAGACTGAAGCTTTCTTT. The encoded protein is CASSLRGETEAFF.

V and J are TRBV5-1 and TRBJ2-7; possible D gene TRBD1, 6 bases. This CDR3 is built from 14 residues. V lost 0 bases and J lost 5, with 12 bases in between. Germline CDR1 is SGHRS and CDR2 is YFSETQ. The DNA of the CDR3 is TGCGCCAGCAGCTTGGCAGGGACAAGCAACGAGCAGTACTTC. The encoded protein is CASSLAGTSNEQYF.

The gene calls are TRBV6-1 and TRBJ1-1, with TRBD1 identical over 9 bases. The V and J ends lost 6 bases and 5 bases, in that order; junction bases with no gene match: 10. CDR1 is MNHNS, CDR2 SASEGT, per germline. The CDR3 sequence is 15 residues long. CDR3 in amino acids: CASRKSTGGSTEAFF. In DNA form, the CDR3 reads TGTGCCAGCAGGAAATCGACAGGGGGGTCGACTGAAGCTTTCTTT.

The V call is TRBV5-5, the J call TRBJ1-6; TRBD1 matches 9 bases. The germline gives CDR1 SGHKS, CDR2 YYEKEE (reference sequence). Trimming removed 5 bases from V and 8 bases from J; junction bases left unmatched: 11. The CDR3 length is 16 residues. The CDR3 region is CASRPYTGGAYSPLHF. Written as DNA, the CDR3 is TGTGCCAGCAGACCCTACACAGGGGGCGCCTATTCACCCCTCCACTTT.

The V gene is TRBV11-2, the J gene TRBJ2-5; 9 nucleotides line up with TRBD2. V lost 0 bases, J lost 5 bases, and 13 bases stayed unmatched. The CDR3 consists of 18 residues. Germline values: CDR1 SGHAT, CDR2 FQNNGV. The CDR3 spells CASSLEFDGGGALETQYF. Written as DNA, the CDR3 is TGTGCCAGCAGCTTAGAATTTGACGGCGGGGGGGCGTTGGAGACCCAGTACTTC. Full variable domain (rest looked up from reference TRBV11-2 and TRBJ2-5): EAGVAQSPRYKIIEKRQSVAFWCNPISGHATLYWYQQILGQGPKLLIQFQNNGVVDDSQLPKDRFSAERLKGVDSTLKIQPAKLEDSAVYLCASSLEFDGGGALETQYFGPGTRLLVL.

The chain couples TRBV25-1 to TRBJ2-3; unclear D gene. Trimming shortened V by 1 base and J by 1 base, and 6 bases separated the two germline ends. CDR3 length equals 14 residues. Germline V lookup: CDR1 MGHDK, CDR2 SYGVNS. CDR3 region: CASSESGGTDTQYF. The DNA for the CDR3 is TGTGCCAGCAGTGAATCCGGCGGCACAGATACGCAGTATTTT.

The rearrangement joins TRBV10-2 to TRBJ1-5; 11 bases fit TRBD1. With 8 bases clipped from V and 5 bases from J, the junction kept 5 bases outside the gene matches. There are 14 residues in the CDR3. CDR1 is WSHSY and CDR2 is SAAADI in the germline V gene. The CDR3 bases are TGCGCCAGCGGGGACAGGGGGTACGATCAGCCCCAGCATTTT. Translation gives CASGDRGYDQPQHF.

CDR3 coding DNA: TGTGCCAGCAGCTTAGGGTGGACTAGCGGAGTAACCACAGATACGCAGTATTTT. Its protein is CASSLGWTSGVTTDTQYF. J is TRBJ2-3 and V is TRBV7-6; 10 nucleotides align to TRBD2. The trim removed 1 base at V and 2 bases at J, leaving 9 bases unmatched. The CDR3 runs to 18 residues. The germline gives CDR1 SGHVS, CDR2 FNYEAQ.

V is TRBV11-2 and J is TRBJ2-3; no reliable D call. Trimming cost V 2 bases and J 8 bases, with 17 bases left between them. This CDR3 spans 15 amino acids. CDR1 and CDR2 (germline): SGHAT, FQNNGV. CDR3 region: CASSLRGPGLGTQYF. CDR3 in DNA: TGTGCCAGCAGCTTAAGAGGTCCCGGCCTCGGTACGCAGTATTTT. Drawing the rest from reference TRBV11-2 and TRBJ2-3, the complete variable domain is EAGVAQSPRYKIIEKRQSVAFWCNPISGHATLYWYQQILGQGPKLLIQFQNNGVVDDSQLPKDRFSAERLKGVDSTLKIQPAKLEDSAVYLCASSLRGPGLGTQYFGPGTRLTVL.

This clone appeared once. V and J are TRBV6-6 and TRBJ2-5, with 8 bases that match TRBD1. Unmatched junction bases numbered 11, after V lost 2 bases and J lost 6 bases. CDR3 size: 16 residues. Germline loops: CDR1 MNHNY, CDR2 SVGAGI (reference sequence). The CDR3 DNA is TGTGCCAGCAGTTACAGTCCCCGAGACAGGGGACAGACCCAGTACTTC. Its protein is CASSYSPRDRGQTQYF.